The 4 T cell receptor beta chains below were found in one sample sequenced in a study of shared clonotypes between healthy human individuals. The assay was immunoSEQ multiplex PCR, and TCRdb's table has in-frame clones only and misses some. The table lists hundreds of thousands of clones, 73% of them singletons. Sequencing was carried out using memory CD4+ T cells sorted from blood. Subset here: CD45RA-negative fraction. Receptors originate from a woman in her thirties in good health.

This chain links TRBV28 with TRBJ1-1; D is uncertain. The CDR3 totals 12 residues. V lost 7 bases to trimming and J lost 10 bases, with 16 bases between them. Germline V gene sequence: CDR1 MDHEN, CDR2 SYDVKM. The CDR3 loop reads CASTGGRVGAFF. The CDR3 DNA sequence: TGTGCCAGCACCGGCGGGAGGGTTGGAGCTTTCTTT.

V and J are TRBV7-9 and TRBJ1-1, with D possibly TRBD1 on 5 matching bases. The length of the CDR3 is 13 residues. Trimming removed 5 bases at V and 0 bases at J, with 7 bases between. The germline CDR1 and CDR2 sequences are SEHNR and FQNEAQ (reference sequence). The CDR3 coding sequence is TGTGCCAGCAGCCAGGACATGAACACTGAAGCTTTCTTT. This translates into CASSQDMNTEAFF.

The V call is TRBV28, the J call TRBJ2-5; a possible D gene is TRBD1 (6 bases). Germline V CDR1 and CDR2: MDHEN, SYDVKM. The V and J ends lost 7 bases and 11 bases respectively, with 17 bases between them. This CDR3 is 12 amino acids long. The CDR3 bases are TGTGCCAGCACCGGACAGTCCCGTGAGCAGTACTTC. It specifies CASTGQSREQYF. Variable domain in full (rest from reference TRBV28 and TRBJ2-5): DVKVTQSSRYLVKRTGEKVFLECVQDMDHENMFWYRQDPGLGLRLIYFSYDVKMKEKGDIPEGYSVSREKKERFSLILESASTNQTSMYLCASTGQSREQYFGPGTRLLVL.

CDR3 region: CASSQYDEQFF. Here the CDR3 DNA reads TGTGCCAGCAGCCAATACGATGAGCAGTTCTTC. V gene TRBV14 combines with J gene TRBJ2-1, with D unresolved. CDR3 size: 11 residues. The ends were cut back, 2 bases at V and 8 bases at J, with 4 bases in the middle. The germline gives CDR1 SGHDN, CDR2 FVKESK.